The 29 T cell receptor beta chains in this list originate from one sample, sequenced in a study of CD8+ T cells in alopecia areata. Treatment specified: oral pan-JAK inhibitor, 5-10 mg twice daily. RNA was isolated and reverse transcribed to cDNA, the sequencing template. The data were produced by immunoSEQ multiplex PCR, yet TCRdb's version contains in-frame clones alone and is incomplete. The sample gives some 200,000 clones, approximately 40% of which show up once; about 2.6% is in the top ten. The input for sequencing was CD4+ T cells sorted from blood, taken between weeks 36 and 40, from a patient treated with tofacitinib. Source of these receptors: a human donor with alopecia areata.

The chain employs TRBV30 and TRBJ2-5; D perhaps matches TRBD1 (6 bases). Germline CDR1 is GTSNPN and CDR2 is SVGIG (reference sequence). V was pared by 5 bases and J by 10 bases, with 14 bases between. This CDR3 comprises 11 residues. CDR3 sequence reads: CAWGTGSFQYF. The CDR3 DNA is TGTGCCTGGGGAACAGGGTCATTCCAGTACTTC.

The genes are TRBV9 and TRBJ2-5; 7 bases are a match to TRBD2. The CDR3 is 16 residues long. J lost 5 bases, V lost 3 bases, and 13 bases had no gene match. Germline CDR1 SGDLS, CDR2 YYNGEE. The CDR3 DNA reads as TGTGCCAGCAGCGGTAGGGGCGGGAGCCCCGGGGAGACCCAGTACTTC. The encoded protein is CASSGRGGSPGETQYF.

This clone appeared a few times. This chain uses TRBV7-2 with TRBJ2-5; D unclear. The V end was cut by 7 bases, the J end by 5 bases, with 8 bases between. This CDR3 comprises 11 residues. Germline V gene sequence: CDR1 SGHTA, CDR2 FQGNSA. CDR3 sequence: CASTFGETQYF. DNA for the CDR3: TGTGCCAGCACCTTTGGGGAGACCCAGTACTTC. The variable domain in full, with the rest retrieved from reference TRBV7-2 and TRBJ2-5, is GAGVSQSPSNKVTEKGKDVELRCDPISGHTALYWYRQSLGQGLEFLIYFQGNSAPDKSGLPSDRFSAERTGGSVSTLTIQRTQQEDSAVYLCASTFGETQYFGPGTRLLVL.

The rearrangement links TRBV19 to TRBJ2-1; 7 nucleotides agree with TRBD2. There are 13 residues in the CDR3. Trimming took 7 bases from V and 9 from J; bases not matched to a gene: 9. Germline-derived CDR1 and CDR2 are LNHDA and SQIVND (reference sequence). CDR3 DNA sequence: TGTGCCAGTACCACCCGGGGGAGGGGTGAGCAGTTCTTC. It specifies CASTTRGRGEQFF.

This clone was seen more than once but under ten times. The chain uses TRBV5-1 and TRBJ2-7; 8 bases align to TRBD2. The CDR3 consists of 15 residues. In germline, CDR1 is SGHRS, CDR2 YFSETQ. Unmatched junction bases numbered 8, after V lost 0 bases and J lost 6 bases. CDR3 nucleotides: TGCGCCAGCAGCTTGGGATTCAGCGGGAGTCTCGAGCAGTACTTC. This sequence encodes CASSLGFSGSLEQYF.

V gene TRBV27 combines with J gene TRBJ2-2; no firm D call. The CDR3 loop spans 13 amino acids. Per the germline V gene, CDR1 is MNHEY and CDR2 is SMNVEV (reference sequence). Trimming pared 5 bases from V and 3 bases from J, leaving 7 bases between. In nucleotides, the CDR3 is TGTGCCAGCAGTCGTCAGTACACCGGGGAGCTGTTTTTT. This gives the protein CASSRQYTGELFF.

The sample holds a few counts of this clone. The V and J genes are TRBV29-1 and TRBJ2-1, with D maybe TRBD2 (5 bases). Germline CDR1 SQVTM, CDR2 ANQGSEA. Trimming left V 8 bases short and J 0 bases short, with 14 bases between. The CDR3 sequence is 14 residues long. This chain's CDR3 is CSFFTGSSYNEQFF. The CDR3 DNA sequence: TGCAGCTTCTTTACGGGGAGCTCCTACAATGAGCAGTTCTTC.

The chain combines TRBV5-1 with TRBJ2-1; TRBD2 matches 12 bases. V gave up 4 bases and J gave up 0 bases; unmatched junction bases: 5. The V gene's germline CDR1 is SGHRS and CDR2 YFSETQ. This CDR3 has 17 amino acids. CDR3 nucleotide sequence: TGCGCCAGCAGCGGTAAGACTAGCGGGAGCTCCTACAATGAGCAGTTCTTC. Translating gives CASSGKTSGSSYNEQFF.

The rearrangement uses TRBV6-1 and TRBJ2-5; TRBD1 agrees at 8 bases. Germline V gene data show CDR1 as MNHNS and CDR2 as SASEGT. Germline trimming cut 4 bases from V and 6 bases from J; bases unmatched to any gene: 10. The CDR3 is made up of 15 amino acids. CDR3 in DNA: TGTGCCAGCAGTGGGACAGGGACCCTAGTAAAGACCCAGTACTTC. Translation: CASSGTGTLVKTQYF.

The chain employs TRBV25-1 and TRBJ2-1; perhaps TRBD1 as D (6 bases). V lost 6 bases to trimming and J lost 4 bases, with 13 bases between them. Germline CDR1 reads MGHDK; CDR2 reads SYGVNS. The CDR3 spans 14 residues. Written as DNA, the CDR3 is TGTGCCAGCAGCGCTCTCAGGGGATACAATGAGCAGTTCTTC. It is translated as CASSALRGYNEQFF.

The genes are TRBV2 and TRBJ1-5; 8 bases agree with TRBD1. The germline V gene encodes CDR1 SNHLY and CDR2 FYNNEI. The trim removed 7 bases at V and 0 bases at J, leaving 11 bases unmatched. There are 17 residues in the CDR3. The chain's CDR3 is CASKPGQGRGSNQPQHF. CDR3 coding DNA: TGTGCCAGCAAACCCGGACAGGGTAGGGGTAGCAATCAGCCCCAGCATTTT.

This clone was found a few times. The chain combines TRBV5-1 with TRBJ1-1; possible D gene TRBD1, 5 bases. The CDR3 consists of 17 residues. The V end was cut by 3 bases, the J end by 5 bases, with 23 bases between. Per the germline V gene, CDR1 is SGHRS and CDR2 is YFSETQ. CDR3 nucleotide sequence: TGCGCCAGCAGCTCCGAACAAAAACGCCCCGGGGGAACTGAAGCTTTCTTT. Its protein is CASSSEQKRPGGTEAFF.

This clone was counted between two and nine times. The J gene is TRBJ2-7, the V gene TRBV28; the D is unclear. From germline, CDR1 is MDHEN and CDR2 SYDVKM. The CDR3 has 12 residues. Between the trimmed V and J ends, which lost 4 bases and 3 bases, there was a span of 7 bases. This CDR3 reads CASSSLGYEQYF. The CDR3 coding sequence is TGTGCCAGCAGTTCTCTAGGCTACGAGCAGTACTTC.

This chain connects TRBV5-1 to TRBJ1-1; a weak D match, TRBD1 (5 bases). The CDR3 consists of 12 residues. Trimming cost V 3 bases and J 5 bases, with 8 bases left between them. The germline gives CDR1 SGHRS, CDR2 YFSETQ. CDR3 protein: CASSSGATEAFF. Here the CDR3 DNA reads TGCGCCAGCAGCTCCGGGGCTACTGAAGCTTTCTTT. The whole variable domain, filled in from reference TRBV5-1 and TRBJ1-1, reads KAGVTQTPRYLIKTRGQQVTLSCSPISGHRSVSWYQQTPGQGLQFLFEYFSETQRNKGNFPGRFSGRQFSNSRSEMNVSTLELGDSALYLCASSSGATEAFFGQGTRLTVV.

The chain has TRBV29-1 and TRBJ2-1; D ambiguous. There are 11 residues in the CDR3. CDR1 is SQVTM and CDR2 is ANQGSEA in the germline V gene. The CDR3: CTASIYNEQFF. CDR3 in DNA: TGCACCGCTTCAATTTACAATGAGCAGTTCTTC.

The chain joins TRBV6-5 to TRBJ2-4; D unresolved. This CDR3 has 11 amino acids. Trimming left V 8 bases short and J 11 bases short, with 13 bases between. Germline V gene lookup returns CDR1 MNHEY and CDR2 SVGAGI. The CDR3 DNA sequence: TGTGCCAGCGTTCGGTCTGGCCTTCAGTACTTC. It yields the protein CASVRSGLQYF.

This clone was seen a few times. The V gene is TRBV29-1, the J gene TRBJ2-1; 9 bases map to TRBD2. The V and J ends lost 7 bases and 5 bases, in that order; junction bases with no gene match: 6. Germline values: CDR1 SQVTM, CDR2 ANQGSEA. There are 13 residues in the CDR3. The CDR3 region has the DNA TGCAGCGGCGGACTAGCGACTAACAATGAGCAGTTCTTC. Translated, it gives CSGGLATNNEQFF.

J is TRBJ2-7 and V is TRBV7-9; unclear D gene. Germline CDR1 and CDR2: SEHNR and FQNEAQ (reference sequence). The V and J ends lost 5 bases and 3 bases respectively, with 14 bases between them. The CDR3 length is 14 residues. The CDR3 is CASSPIRQYYEQYF. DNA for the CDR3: TGTGCCAGCAGCCCTATCCGGCAGTACTACGAGCAGTACTTC.

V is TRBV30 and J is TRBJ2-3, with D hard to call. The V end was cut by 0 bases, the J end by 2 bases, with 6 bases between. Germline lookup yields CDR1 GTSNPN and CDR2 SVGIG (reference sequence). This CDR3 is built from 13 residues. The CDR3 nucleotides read TGTGCCTGGAGTGTTGGGAACACAGATACGCAGTATTTT. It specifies CAWSVGNTDTQYF.

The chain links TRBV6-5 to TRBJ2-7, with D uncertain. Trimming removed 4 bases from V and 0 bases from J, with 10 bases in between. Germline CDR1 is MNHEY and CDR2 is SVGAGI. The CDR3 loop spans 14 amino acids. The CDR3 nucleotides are TGTGCCAGCAGTTCTCAGTGGTCCTCCTACGAGCAGTACTTC. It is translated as CASSSQWSSYEQYF.

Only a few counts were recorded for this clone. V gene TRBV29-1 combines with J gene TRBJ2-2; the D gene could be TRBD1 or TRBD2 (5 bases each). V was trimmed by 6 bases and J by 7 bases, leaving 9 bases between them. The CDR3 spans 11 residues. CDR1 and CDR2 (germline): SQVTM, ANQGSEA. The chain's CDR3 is CSVAGGGELFF. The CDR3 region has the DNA TGCAGCGTGGCTGGGGGCGGGGAGCTGTTTTTT.

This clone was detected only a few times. CDR3 DNA: TGCATCCTACCCGGGCGGACACCCTACGAGCAGTACTTC. This encodes CILPGRTPYEQYF. The rearrangement uses TRBV29-1 and TRBJ2-7; tentatively, D is TRBD1 (5 bases). This CDR3 has 13 amino acids. The germline gives CDR1 SQVTM, CDR2 ANQGSEA.

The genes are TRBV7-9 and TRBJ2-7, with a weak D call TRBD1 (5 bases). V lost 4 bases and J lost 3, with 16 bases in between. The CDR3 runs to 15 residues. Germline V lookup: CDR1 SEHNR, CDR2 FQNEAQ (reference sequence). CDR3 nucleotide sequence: TGTGCCAGCAGCTCCCTAGGGGCAGGCGGCTACGAGCAGTACTTC. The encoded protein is CASSSLGAGGYEQYF.

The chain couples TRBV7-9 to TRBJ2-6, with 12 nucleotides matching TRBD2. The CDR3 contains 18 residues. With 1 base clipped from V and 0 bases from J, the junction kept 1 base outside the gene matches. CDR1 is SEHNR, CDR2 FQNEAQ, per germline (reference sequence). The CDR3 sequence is CASSLGTSGNSGANVLTF. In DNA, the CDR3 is TGTGCCAGCAGCTTAGGGACTAGCGGGAACTCTGGGGCCAACGTCCTGACTTTC.

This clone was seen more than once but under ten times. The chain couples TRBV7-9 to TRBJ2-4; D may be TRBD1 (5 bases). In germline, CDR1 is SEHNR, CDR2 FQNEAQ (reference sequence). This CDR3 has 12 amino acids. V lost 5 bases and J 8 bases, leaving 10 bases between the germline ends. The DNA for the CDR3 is TGTGCCAGCAGCCCAATCAGGGACATTCAGTACTTC. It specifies CASSPIRDIQYF.

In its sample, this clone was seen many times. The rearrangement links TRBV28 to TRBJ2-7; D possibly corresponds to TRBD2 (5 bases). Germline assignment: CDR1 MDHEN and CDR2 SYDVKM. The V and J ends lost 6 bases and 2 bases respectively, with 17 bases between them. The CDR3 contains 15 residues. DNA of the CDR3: TGTGCCAGCAGGCCACCCACCCCCGGGGCCTACGAGCAGTACTTC. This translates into CASRPPTPGAYEQYF.

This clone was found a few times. The CDR3 nucleotides read TGTGCCATCAGTGACAGGGTCGGCTATGGCTACACCTTC. Residues: CAISDRVGYGYTF. This sequence joins TRBV10-3 and TRBJ1-2; the D gene is possibly TRBD1 (5 bases). The germline V gene encodes CDR1 ENHRY and CDR2 SYGVKD. The CDR3 totals 13 residues. Between the trimmed V and J ends, which lost 3 bases and 4 bases, there was a span of 9 bases.

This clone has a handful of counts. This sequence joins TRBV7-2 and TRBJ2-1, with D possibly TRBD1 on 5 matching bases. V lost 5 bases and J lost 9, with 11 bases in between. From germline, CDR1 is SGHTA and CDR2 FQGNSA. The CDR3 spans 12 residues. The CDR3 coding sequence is TGTGCCAGCAGCCAGGACAAAGCTGAGCAGTTCTTC. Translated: CASSQDKAEQFF.

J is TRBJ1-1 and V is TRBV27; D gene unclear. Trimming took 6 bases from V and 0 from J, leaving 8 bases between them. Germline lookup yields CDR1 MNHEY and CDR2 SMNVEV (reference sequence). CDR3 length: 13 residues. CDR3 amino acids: CASSPAVNTEAFF. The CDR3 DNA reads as TGTGCCAGCAGCCCCGCGGTGAACACTGAAGCTTTCTTT.